One sample yielded the 9 T cell receptor beta chains listed below, sequenced in a study of T-cell memory formation after mild COVID-19. TCRdb called the 5' RACE reads again in MiXCR, with one record for every CDR3 protein. The data show roughly 89,000 distinct CDR3 sequences, with around 15% seen just once and roughly two fifths held by the top ten. The specimen sequenced was PBMCs or a T cell subset sorted from them (not recorded which). The receptors were sampled from a man aged 18 to 29 who had mild COVID-19 (a few samples of this study predate the infection). Cell type and time point are not known.

In this sample, this clonotype turned up a few times. The CDR3 DNA is TGCAGCGTTGAAGCGTTCGGCACTGAAGCTTTCTTT. This codes for CSVEAFGTEAFF. The rearrangement uses TRBV29-1 and TRBJ1-1; D is undetermined. V was trimmed by 1 base and J by 4 bases, leaving 7 bases between them. CDR3 length: 12 amino acids. Germline lookup yields CDR1 SQVTM and CDR2 ANQGSEA. Full variable domain (remainder filled in from reference TRBV29-1 and TRBJ1-1): SAVISQKPSRDICQRGTSLTIQCQVDSQVTMMFWYRQQPGQSLTLIATANQGSEATYESGFVIDKFPISRPNLTFSTLTVSNMSPEDSSIYLCSVEAFGTEAFFGQGTRLTVV.

The J gene is TRBJ2-1, the V gene TRBV7-6, with TRBD2 identical over 12 bases. The CDR3 runs to 16 residues. V lost 5 bases and J lost 3; bases outside the gene matches: 5. Germline values: CDR1 SGHVS, CDR2 FNYEAQ. The CDR3 sequence is CASSRRTSGDYNEQFF. The CDR3, as DNA: TGTGCCAGCAGCCGACGGACTAGCGGGGACTACAATGAGCAGTTCTTC.

The table lists this clonotype with many counts. This chain connects TRBV5-1 to TRBJ2-7; the match to TRBD2 covers 7 bases. The CDR3 consists of 14 residues. Germline CDR1 and CDR2: SGHRS and YFSETQ. V lost 4 bases and J lost 3; bases outside the gene matches: 7. Written as DNA, the CDR3 is TGCGCCAGCAGCCCCTCACCGGGGGGCTACGAGCAGTACGTC. This sequence encodes CASSPSPGGYEQYV.

The rearrangement uses TRBV7-3 and TRBJ2-1, with TRBD2 matching over 9 bases. The CDR3 has 15 residues. V shed 5 bases, J shed 2 bases, and the junction held 4 bases outside the gene matches. CDR1 and CDR2 from the germline V gene are SGHTA and FQGTGA. CDR3 amino acids: CASSLSGGTYNEQFF. In DNA form, the CDR3 reads TGTGCCAGCAGCCTTAGCGGGGGAACCTACAATGAGCAGTTCTTC.

V usage is TRBV9 and J usage is TRBJ2-1, with D possibly being TRBD1 (5 bases). Germline values: CDR1 SGDLS, CDR2 YYNGEE. This CDR3 has 15 residues. The V gene lost 3 bases and the J gene lost 6 bases, with 16 bases spanning the gap. The CDR3 DNA reads as TGTGCCAGCAGCGCTGGGGCACAACCGGTCAATGAGCAGTTCTTC. Its protein is CASSAGAQPVNEQFF.

V and J are TRBV9 and TRBJ2-1; the D is unclear. CDR1 and CDR2 (germline): SGDLS, YYNGEE. The V end lost 0 bases, the J end lost 3 bases, and 7 bases lay between the germline ends. The CDR3 has 14 residues. The CDR3 sequence: CASSVVSNYNEQFF. The DNA of the CDR3 is TGTGCCAGCAGCGTAGTTAGTAACTACAATGAGCAGTTCTTC.

This clonotype turned up a few times. The genes are TRBV24-1 and TRBJ2-3; D not certain. The V and J ends lost 1 base and 4 bases respectively, with 17 bases between them. CDR1 and CDR2 from the germline V gene are KGHDR and SFDVKD. The CDR3 runs to 17 residues. The CDR3 loop is CATSDFPEGPSADTQYF. As DNA, the CDR3 is TGTGCCACCAGTGATTTTCCGGAAGGGCCAAGCGCAGATACGCAGTATTTT.

This clonotype was seen only a few times. This chain joins TRBV6-6 and TRBJ2-1; weak D call: TRBD1 (5 bases). The CDR3 is made up of 14 amino acids. V was trimmed by 4 bases and J by 2 bases, leaving 9 bases between them. The germline CDR1 and CDR2 sequences are MNHNY and SVGAGI (reference sequence). In nucleotides, the CDR3 is TGTGCCAGCAGTTTCAGGACAACCTACAATGAGCAGTTCTTC. Translating gives CASSFRTTYNEQFF.

This clonotype was detected many times. This chain links TRBV25-1 with TRBJ2-2, with a tentative D call TRBD2 (5 bases). The V gene's germline CDR1 is MGHDK and CDR2 SYGVNS. The length of the CDR3 is 15 residues. V shed 3 bases and J shed 5 bases, with 13 bases lying between them. Here the CDR3 reads CASSDGVGGTGELFF. The CDR3 DNA is TGTGCCAGCAGTGATGGAGTAGGAGGTACCGGGGAGCTGTTTTTT.